This T cell receptor beta chain was observed in a study of cytomegalovirus exposure and HLA in healthy donors. CDR3 size: 15 residues. Germline loops: CDR1 SEHNR, CDR2 FQNEAQ (reference sequence). For this clone: Its antigen is undetermined. At one end, the junction sequence differs from germline, possibly due to a read error.

Primers included in the PCR were 60 Vbeta and 13 Jbeta primers. The data were produced by immunoSEQ multiplex PCR, yet TCRdb's version contains in-frame clones alone and is incomplete. The table records approximately 170,000 clones, approximately 78% of them present only once. Regarding the study as a whole: Later analysis identified a missense DCLRE1C variant that was linked to TCR beta V- and J-gene trimming. Solely CMV serostatus was available to characterize immune exposure. Clonal expansion, a later analysis showed, was greater in HLA-associated TCR beta chains than in equally common others.

V is TRBV7-9 and J is TRBJ1-1; a possible D gene is TRBD1 (6 bases). The sequencing sample was made of PBMCs. The receptor comes from a woman under 30 in good health and CMV-seronegative. CDR3: CSSSFDRSSNTEAFF. CDR3 DNA sequence: TGTTCCAGCAGCTTCGACAGGTCCAGCAACACTGAAGCTTTCTTT.